One sample yielded the 29 T cell receptor beta chains listed below, sequenced in a study of CD8 T cells in ankylosing spondylitis. Each CDR3 protein is one row after TCRdb ran MiXCR on the 5' RACE reads. The data contain around 330,000 distinct CDR3 sequences, under 14% of them singletons. What was sequenced was blood, either unsorted or a sorted T cell fraction (not recorded which). These receptor sequences come from a female donor with ankylosing spondylitis or in good health (not recorded which).

The rearrangement uses TRBV20-1 and TRBJ2-6, with D possibly being TRBD1 (6 bases). The CDR3 has 17 amino acids. V was pared by 6 bases and J by 0 bases, with 18 bases between. In germline, CDR1 is DFQATT, CDR2 SNEGSKA (reference sequence). This CDR3 is CSAKTQGFRSGANVLTF. As DNA, the CDR3 is TGCAGTGCAAAAACTCAGGGGTTCCGCTCTGGGGCCAACGTCCTGACTTTC.

The CDR3, as DNA: TGCAGTGCTAGAGACCCGGGACAGGGGGCCGAGCTTTACGAGCAGTACTTC. This translates into CSARDPGQGAELYEQYF. The V gene is TRBV20-1, the J gene TRBJ2-7; 12 bases fit TRBD1. V lost 0 bases, J lost 4 bases, and 10 bases stayed unmatched. The CDR3 extends over 17 amino acids. CDR1 is DFQATT, CDR2 SNEGSKA, per germline (reference sequence).

Of note for this clonotype: The junction shows a germline mismatch at one end, possibly a read error. This chain connects TRBV5-5 to TRBJ2-7; D is possibly TRBD2 (5 bases). The CDR3 totals 13 residues. CDR1 SGHKS and CDR2 YYEKEE come from the germline V gene (reference sequence). CDR3 amino acids: CASSSVGIIPIMF. CDR3 in DNA: TGTGCCAGCAGCTCGGTCGGGATAATCCCAATTATGTTC.

This clonotype was counted only a few times. The chain carries TRBV12-3 or TRBV12-4 and TRBJ2-1; TRBD2 might be the D (5 bases). The V end was cut by 5 bases, the J end by 8 bases, with 10 bases between. This CDR3 has 12 residues. Here the CDR3 reads CASSPGRDEQFF. Written as DNA, the CDR3 is TGTGCCAGCAGTCCCGGGCGGGATGAGCAGTTCTTC.

This clonotype was counted ten times or more. This chain links TRBV5-1 with TRBJ2-7; TRBD1 matches 7 bases. The V gene end was trimmed by 0 bases and the J gene end by 5 bases; junction bases not matched to a gene: 14. The length of the CDR3 is 17 residues. Germline CDR1 is SGHRS and CDR2 is YFSETQ. CDR3 protein: CASSLGLGTGVENEQYF. The CDR3, as DNA: TGCGCCAGCAGCTTGGGATTAGGTACAGGGGTTGAGAACGAGCAGTACTTC.

The rearrangement links TRBV10-2 to TRBJ2-7; 8 positions match TRBD1. Trimming removed 6 bases from V and 3 bases from J; junction bases left unmatched: 10. Germline V lookup: CDR1 WSHSY, CDR2 SAAADI. The CDR3 loop spans 15 amino acids. The CDR3 here is CASRETGQGVYEQYF. The CDR3 coding sequence is TGCGCCAGCAGGGAGACCGGACAGGGCGTCTACGAGCAGTACTTC.

The rearrangement uses TRBV3-1 and TRBJ2-1, with D possibly TRBD1 on 5 matching bases. The CDR3 spans 14 residues. Germline assignment: CDR1 LGHDT and CDR2 YNNKEL (reference sequence). V dropped 4 bases and J dropped 4 bases, with 11 bases sitting between them. CDR3 bases: TGTGCCAGCAGCCGTCCCGCAGGGTACAATGAGCAGTTCTTC. Amino acid sequence: CASSRPAGYNEQFF.

This clonotype has a count of ten or more. The V call is TRBV21-1, the J call TRBJ2-3. TRBV21-1 is a pseudogene. CDR3 length equals 14 residues. The CDR3 DNA is TGTGCCAGCAGCCGACAGCTAGTCACAGATACGCAGTATTTT. The encoded protein is CASSRQLVTDTQYF.

The table lists this clonotype with many counts. The genes are TRBV5-5 and TRBJ1-1; 8 nucleotides align to TRBD1. V shed 1 base and J 11 bases; nucleotides not matched to a gene: 7. The CDR3 runs 13 residues. Germline CDR1 and CDR2: SGHKS and YYEKEE (reference sequence). Here the CDR3 DNA reads TGTGCCAGCAGCTTGACGGACAGGGTAGAGGCTTTCTTT. It translates to CASSLTDRVEAFF. Filled out from reference TRBV5-5 and TRBJ1-1, the complete variable domain reads DAGVTQSPTHLIKTRGQQVTLRCSPISGHKSVSWYQQVLGQGPQFIFQYYEKEERGRGNFPDRFSARQFPNYSSELNVNALLLGDSALYLCASSLTDRVEAFFGQGTRLTVV.

This clonotype was counted between two and nine times. A much larger clone is a single base away; this may be a read error. The chain carries TRBV6-1 and TRBJ2-5; D gene ambiguous. Germline CDR1 MNHNS, CDR2 SASEGT. V dropped 3 bases and J dropped 5 bases, with 1 base sitting between them. CDR3 length: 10 amino acids. The CDR3 loop is CASSDETQYF. The CDR3 bases are TGTGCCAGCAGTGATGAGACCCAGTACTTC.

This clonotype came up many times. The genes are TRBV9 and TRBJ1-2; D uncertain. The CDR3 has 15 residues. Trimming cost V 0 bases and J 8 bases, with 17 bases left between them. Germline values: CDR1 SGDLS, CDR2 YYNGEE. In nucleotides, the CDR3 is TGTGCCAGCAGCGTAGAGCCTGAGGGATCTTACGGCTACACCTTC. Translated: CASSVEPEGSYGYTF.

The gene calls are TRBV20-1 and TRBJ2-2; no reliable D call. Trimming removed 6 bases at V and 6 bases at J, with 11 bases between. CDR1 is DFQATT and CDR2 is SNEGSKA in the germline V gene (reference sequence). The CDR3 sequence is 12 residues long. Written as DNA, the CDR3 is TGCAGTGCGGCTCCCTACCCCGGGGAGCTGTTTTTT. Its translation: CSAAPYPGELFF.

This clonotype was recorded at least ten times. The J gene is TRBJ1-2, the V gene TRBV20-1; the D is unclear. The CDR3 length is 14 residues. Germline loops: CDR1 DFQATT, CDR2 SNEGSKA (reference sequence). Trimming stripped 6 bases from V and 1 base from J, with 15 bases between. CDR3 DNA: TGCAGTGCCCGGGTCCGGATTCTTAACTATGGCTACACCTTC. Translating gives CSARVRILNYGYTF.

In this sample, this clonotype turned up a few times. The chain has TRBV12-3 or TRBV12-4 and TRBJ1-6, with D possibly TRBD1 on 6 matching bases. This CDR3 is built from 14 residues. V dropped 6 bases and J dropped 5 bases, with 11 bases sitting between them. CDR3 in amino acids: CASRRDTNNSPLHF. For the CDR3, the DNA is TGTGCCAGCAGGCGGGACACAAATAATTCACCCCTCCACTTT.

This clonotype came up many times. The DNA for the CDR3 is TGTGCCAGCAGTCTGGCTAGCGGGAGCTACGAGCAGTACTTC. Protein product: CASSLASGSYEQYF. The rearrangement joins TRBV6-2 or TRBV6-3 to TRBJ2-7, with TRBD2 matching 10 bases. The CDR3 consists of 14 residues. Germline V gives CDR1 MNHEY, CDR2 SVGEGT. V lost 5 bases to trimming and J lost 3 bases; unmatched junction nucleotides: 4.

On this clonotype itself: A much larger clone lies a single base off, so this may be a read error. The J gene is TRBJ2-1, the V gene TRBV5-1; the D gene is possibly TRBD1 (5 bases). V lost 4 bases and J lost 8, with 19 bases in between. This CDR3 spans 15 amino acids. Germline V lookup: CDR1 SGHRS, CDR2 YFSETQ. The CDR3 region has the DNA TGCGCCAGCAGCAAGGGGCCAGCCAACCTCGATGAGCAGTTCTTC. Protein: CASSKGPANLDEQFF.

This clonotype was counted ten times or more. This chain links TRBV12-3 or TRBV12-4 with TRBJ2-1; TRBD2 matches at 10 bases. The V segment lost 8 bases and the J segment 5 bases; nucleotides outside the gene matches: 6. This CDR3 spans 14 amino acids. CDR3: CASRGTSEHNEQFF. Written as DNA, the CDR3 is TGTGCCAGCCGCGGGACTAGCGAGCACAATGAGCAGTTCTTC.

At least ten counts were recorded for this clonotype. The chain recombines TRBV20-1 with TRBJ1-2, with TRBD1 as a possible D gene (5 bases). Trimming cost V 6 bases and J 8 bases, with 19 bases left between them. Germline V gives CDR1 DFQATT, CDR2 SNEGSKA (reference sequence). This CDR3 has 13 residues. The CDR3 DNA sequence: TGCAGTGCGCACACTAGAGGAAGGGACGGCTACACCTTC. Amino acid sequence: CSAHTRGRDGYTF.

The CDR3 region is CASSQDITSRGVYEQFF. DNA of the CDR3: TGTGCCAGCAGCCAAGATATCACTAGTCGAGGTGTGTATGAGCAGTTCTTC. The chain carries TRBV4-2 and TRBJ2-1, with TRBD2 as a possible D gene (5 bases). The germline V gene has CDR1 LGHNA and CDR2 YNFKEQ. V was pared by 0 bases and J by 8 bases, with 20 bases between. CDR3 length: 17 residues.

This clonotype was observed at least ten times. This rearrangement joins TRBV18 to TRBJ2-7; no reliable D call. The germline CDR1 and CDR2 sequences are KGHSH and LQKENI. There are 15 residues in the CDR3. V was cut by 6 bases and J by 1 base, with 16 bases left in between. The DNA for the CDR3 is TGTGCCAGCTCTTATTCTTCAGTCGCGTCCTACGAGCAGTACTTC. Translation: CASSYSSVASYEQYF.

This clonotype came up a few times. V and J are TRBV5-5 and TRBJ2-2; D is undetermined. CDR1 SGHKS and CDR2 YYEKEE come from the germline V gene (reference sequence). The CDR3 has 13 amino acids. V was trimmed by 3 bases and J by 4 bases, leaving 7 bases between them. CDR3 DNA: TGTGCCAGCAGCTCAGCCTCCACCGGGGAGCTGTTTTTT. This sequence encodes CASSSASTGELFF.

Many counts were recorded for this clonotype. The V gene is TRBV20-1, the J gene TRBJ2-1; D uncertain. V was shortened by 0 bases and J by 12 bases, with 15 bases between the two germline ends. The germline CDR1 and CDR2 sequences are DFQATT and SNEGSKA (reference sequence). The CDR3 is made up of 13 amino acids. In DNA form, the CDR3 reads TGCAGTGCTAGAGAGGTCGGCCGGGTAGGGCAGTTCTTC. Protein sequence: CSAREVGRVGQFF.

This clonotype was seen many times. This chain joins TRBV5-1 and TRBJ1-3; tentative D call: TRBD1 (6 bases). From germline, CDR1 is SGHRS and CDR2 YFSETQ. This CDR3 has 17 residues. Trimming left V 1 base short and J 4 bases short, with 18 bases between. The CDR3 region has the DNA TGCGCCAGCAGCTTGAGGGGGAAACAGGGATACGGAAACACCATATATTTT. This gives the protein CASSLRGKQGYGNTIYF.

This clonotype was observed many times. The rearrangement uses TRBV6-5 and TRBJ2-2; D gene uncertain. Looked up from germline, CDR1 is MNHEY and CDR2 is SVGAGI. The CDR3 has 14 amino acids. Deletions cut 2 bases from V and 6 bases from J, with 10 bases between. The CDR3, as DNA: TGTGCCAGCAGTTACGATAGGGTTCCCGGGGAGCTGTTTTTT. This encodes CASSYDRVPGELFF.

In its sample, this clonotype was seen many times. The chain links TRBV6-4 to TRBJ2-2, with a possible D match to TRBD1 (5 bases). Germline lookup yields CDR1 MRHNA and CDR2 SNTAGT. This CDR3 is built from 13 residues. Trimming stripped 8 bases from V and 6 bases from J, with 13 bases between. This chain's CDR3 is CASGQGSAGELFF. As DNA, the CDR3 is TGTGCCAGCGGCCAGGGATCGGCCGGGGAGCTGTTTTTT.

In its sample, this clonotype was seen many times. Here the CDR3 DNA reads TGCGCCAGCAGCGCCGGGACCCGGAACGACGATACGCAGTATTTT. Its protein is CASSAGTRNDDTQYF. This chain joins TRBV5-1 and TRBJ2-3; the D gene could be TRBD1 or TRBD2 (5 bases each). Between the trimmed V and J ends, which lost 4 bases and 6 bases, there was a span of 18 bases. The CDR3 has 15 amino acids. Germline CDR1 SGHRS, CDR2 YFSETQ. The full variable domain, completed using reference TRBV5-1 and TRBJ2-3, is KAGVTQTPRYLIKTRGQQVTLSCSPISGHRSVSWYQQTPGQGLQFLFEYFSETQRNKGNFPGRFSGRQFSNSRSEMNVSTLELGDSALYLCASSAGTRNDDTQYFGPGTRLTVL.

The count of this clonotype is one. This rearrangement joins TRBV5-6 to TRBJ2-7; 9 bases are a match to TRBD1. CDR1 is SGHDT and CDR2 is YYEEEE in the germline V gene. The ends lost 7 bases at V and 2 bases at J; junction bases unmatched: 13. The CDR3 totals 16 residues. The CDR3 here is CASGPGDRVRTYEQYF. As DNA, the CDR3 is TGTGCCAGCGGCCCCGGGGACAGGGTCCGTACCTACGAGCAGTACTTC. The whole variable domain, remainder taken from reference TRBV5-6 and TRBJ2-7, is DAGVTQSPTHLIKTRGQQVTLRCSPKSGHDTVSWYQQALGQGPQFIFQYYEEEERQRGNFPDRFSGHQFPNYSSELNVNALLLGDSALYLCASGPGDRVRTYEQYFGPGTRLTVT.

This clonotype was counted many times. The chain joins TRBV12-3 or TRBV12-4 to TRBJ2-5, with unresolved D. Trimming took off 2 bases at V and 4 bases at J, with 8 bases between the two ends. This CDR3 comprises 13 residues. The CDR3 DNA reads as TGTGCCAGCAGTTTATTGCAGCGAGAGACCCAGTACTTC. Residues: CASSLLQRETQYF.

The V call is TRBV6-1, the J call TRBJ1-1, with 9 bases that match TRBD1. In germline, CDR1 is MNHNS, CDR2 SASEGT. The trim removed 9 bases at V and 1 base at J, leaving 6 bases unmatched. The CDR3 extends over 14 amino acids. As DNA, the CDR3 is TGTGCCAGTGGGACAGGGCAATCGAACACTGAAGCTTTCTTT. Its translation is CASGTGQSNTEAFF.